The clone carrying this T cell receptor beta chain has just a few counts. What it binds is not known. These data are taken from a study of T cells in Graves' hyperthyroidism and ophthalmopathy. Findings and limits, study-wide: Ophthalmopathy cases were set apart from stable hyperthyroidism by a 13 V-J model.

RNA transcripts served as the template for amplifying TCR beta CDR3 regions. A set of HTBI primers served as the primers for a first-round RT-PCR of the TCR CDR3. From the multiplex PCR reads, TCRdb called clonotypes with MiXCR, one entry per CDR3 protein. Of about 720,000 distinct CDR3 sequences detected, 15% to 20% appear once; the ten largest clones hold under 9.5%. Uncontrolled infection, other autoimmune disease, pregnancy and lactation each barred patients from inclusion. In making diagnoses, clinical symptoms, serum thyroxine and TRAb, thyroid ultrasound and orbital computed tomography were all used. Per germline, CDR1 LGHNA and CDR2 YNFKEQ. The CDR3 is 17 amino acids. V shed 1 base and J shed 5 bases, with 20 bases lying between them.

This TCR came from a man between 18 and 35 years old with Graves' hyperthyroidism. This chain links TRBV4-2 with TRBJ2-5; possibly TRBD1 for D (6 bases). Sample: blood. The CDR3 here is CASSQGIRTDVKETQYF. DNA of the CDR3: TGTGCCAGCAGCCAAGGAATTAGGACAGACGTCAAGGAGACCCAGTACTTC.